The next 13 T cell receptor beta chains were all read from a single sample in a study of blood T cell repertoires in COVID-19. Generated by immunoSEQ multiplex PCR, the TCRdb table keeps only in-frame clones and is missing some. The table has some 80,000 clones, around 82% seen once. Sequenced material: peripheral blood. The source of these receptors is a human donor in a cohort sampled during active COVID-19.

This clone showed up just a few times. This chain joins TRBV5-1 and TRBJ1-6; TRBD1 is a possible D gene (6 bases). Germline V gives CDR1 SGHRS, CDR2 YFSETQ. This CDR3 region has 15 residues. Between the trimmed V and J ends, which lost 1 base and 8 bases, there was a span of 13 bases. CDR3 bases: TGCGCCAGCAGCTTGTGGAATCCAGGGGATTCACCCCTCCACTTT. Its protein product is CASSLWNPGDSPLHF. The full variable domain, its missing parts supplied by reference TRBV5-1 and TRBJ1-6, is KAGVTQTPRYLIKTRGQQVTLSCSPISGHRSVSWYQQTPGQGLQFLFEYFSETQRNKGNFPGRFSGRQFSNSRSEMNVSTLELGDSALYLCASSLWNPGDSPLHFGNGTRLTVT.

This rearrangement joins TRBV30 to TRBJ1-2; tentatively, D is TRBD1 (5 bases). This CDR3 is built from 11 residues. Trimming removed 4 bases at V and 7 bases at J, with 10 bases between. The V gene's germline CDR1 is GTSNPN and CDR2 SVGIG (reference sequence). The CDR3 DNA follows: TGTGCCTGGATGGTTCAGGGTGGCTACACCTTC. Translated: CAWMVQGGYTF.

The chain is built from TRBV7-3 and TRBJ2-2, with 8 bases aligning to TRBD1. Germline V gene data show CDR1 as SGHTA and CDR2 as FQGTGA. V shed 6 bases, J shed 5 bases, and the junction held 8 bases outside the gene matches. This CDR3 has 15 amino acids. CDR3 region: CASRLTGGETGELFF. The DNA for the CDR3 is TGTGCCAGCAGGCTTACAGGGGGAGAGACCGGGGAGCTGTTTTTT.

This chain connects TRBV20-1 to TRBJ2-1, with 10 bases lining up with TRBD2. V lost 3 bases and J lost 7; bases outside the gene matches: 18. The CDR3 is made up of 18 amino acids. CDR1 is DFQATT and CDR2 is SNEGSKA in the germline V gene (reference sequence). CDR3 nucleotides: TGCAGTGCTAGTGATCGTAGCGGGGGGCCGGGTGTTTCGAATGAGCAGTTCTTC. It encodes CSASDRSGGPGVSNEQFF.

The chain recombines TRBV7-2 with TRBJ1-6; no reliable D call. The CDR3 runs 15 residues. Germline V gene sequence: CDR1 SGHTA, CDR2 FQGNSA. The V end lost 4 bases, the J end lost 4 bases, and 11 bases lay between the germline ends. CDR3 sequence reads: CASSSREGYNSPLHF. DNA for the CDR3: TGTGCCAGCAGCTCACGGGAAGGGTATAATTCACCCCTCCACTTT.

The chain joins TRBV27 to TRBJ2-6; weak D call: TRBD1 (5 bases). The germline CDR1 and CDR2 sequences are MNHEY and SMNVEV (reference sequence). CDR3 size: 17 residues. With 3 bases removed from V and 0 bases from J, the gap between germline ends came to 12 bases. CDR3 bases: TGTGCCAGCAGTTTGTACAGGTTTAGCTCTGGGGCCAACGTCCTGACTTTC. Its translation is CASSLYRFSSGANVLTF.

The CDR3, as DNA: TGTGCCAGCAGCCAAGGGGTATTCGGGATCCCGTACTTC. It yields the protein CASSQGVFGIPYF. The gene calls are TRBV4-2 and TRBJ2-7; a possible D gene is TRBD2 (5 bases). The CDR3 runs to 13 residues. Germline CDR1 is LGHNA and CDR2 is YNFKEQ. Trimming shortened V by 1 base and J by 12 bases, and 16 bases separated the two germline ends.

The chain employs TRBV6-5 and TRBJ1-1; D not certain. The CDR3 consists of 14 residues. Trimming left V 1 base short and J 4 bases short, with 10 bases between. Germline values: CDR1 MNHEY, CDR2 SVGAGI. This CDR3 is CASSYWSDFTEAFF. CDR3 coding DNA: TGTGCCAGCAGTTACTGGTCAGATTTCACTGAAGCTTTCTTT.

The sample holds a few counts of this clone. This chain links TRBV28 with TRBJ2-3; 14 bases match TRBD2. The junction had 4 bases not matched to a gene; V was cut back by 5 bases and J by 6 bases. The CDR3 totals 15 residues. The V gene's germline CDR1 is MDHEN and CDR2 SYDVKM. This CDR3 is CASSRLAGGRDTQYF. The CDR3 coding sequence is TGTGCCAGCAGTCGACTAGCGGGGGGGCGTGATACGCAGTATTTT.

The chain joins TRBV18 to TRBJ2-4, with D possibly TRBD1 on 5 matching bases. Germline CDR1 is KGHSH and CDR2 is LQKENI. The V gene lost 4 bases and the J gene lost 2 bases, with 12 bases spanning the gap. The CDR3 runs to 15 residues. The DNA of the CDR3 is TGTGCCAGCTCACAAACTCGACAGACCAAAAACATTCAGTACTTC. Its protein product is CASSQTRQTKNIQYF.

V is TRBV14 and J is TRBJ1-1, with TRBD1 identical over 8 bases. J was trimmed by 10 bases and V by 3 bases; bases with no gene match: 7. The germline V gene encodes CDR1 SGHDN and CDR2 FVKESK. The CDR3 is 13 amino acids. Written as DNA, the CDR3 is TGTGCCAGCAGCCACCGATCAGGGGGCCTAGCTTTCTTT. Protein: CASSHRSGGLAFF.

The chain recombines TRBV7-8 with TRBJ1-2; TRBD1 matches 8 bases. The CDR3 has 17 amino acids. J lost 0 bases, V lost 5 bases, and 11 bases had no gene match. Germline CDR1 SGHVS, CDR2 FQNEAQ. CDR3 coding DNA: TGTGCCAGCAGCGCCTACGGCCCAGGGGGCCCTAACTATGGCTACACCTTC. Residues: CASSAYGPGGPNYGYTF.

The rearrangement joins TRBV3-1 (or the pseudogene TRBV3-2) to TRBJ2-7; TRBD2 aligns across 12 bases. The CDR3 loop spans 16 amino acids. The germline CDR1 and CDR2 sequences are LGHDT and YNNKEL (reference sequence). The V segment lost 1 base and the J segment 1 base; nucleotides outside the gene matches: 2. CDR3 in DNA: TGTGCCAGCAGCCAAGGACTAGCGGGGGTGTCCTACGAGCAGTACTTC. Translating it yields CASSQGLAGVSYEQYF.